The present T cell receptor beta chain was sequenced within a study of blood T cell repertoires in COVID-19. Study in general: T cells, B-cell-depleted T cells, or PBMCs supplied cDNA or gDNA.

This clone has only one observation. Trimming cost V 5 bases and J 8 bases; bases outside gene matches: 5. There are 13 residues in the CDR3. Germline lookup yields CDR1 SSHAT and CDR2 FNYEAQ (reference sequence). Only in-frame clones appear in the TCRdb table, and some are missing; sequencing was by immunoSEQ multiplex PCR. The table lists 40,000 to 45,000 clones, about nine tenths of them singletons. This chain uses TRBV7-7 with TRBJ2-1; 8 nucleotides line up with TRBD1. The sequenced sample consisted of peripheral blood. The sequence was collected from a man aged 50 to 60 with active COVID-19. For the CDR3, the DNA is TGTGCCAGCAGCGGACAGGGAGCCGATGAGCAGTTCTTC. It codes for CASSGQGADEQFF.